A selection of T cell receptor beta chains follows, all from one sample in a study of T cell changes during pregnancy in multiple sclerosis. The repertoire was sequenced with immunoSEQ multiplex PCR; TCRdb's copy has only in-frame clones and lacks some. The table lists 84,000 or so clones, 94% of them singletons. The sequencing here drew on peripheral blood, taken in the third trimester of pregnancy. These receptors all stem from a female donor with multiple sclerosis, enrolled in a pregnancy study. Both conserved end residues are part of each CDR3. The D gene is left open where the match is weak. The size of a clone is reported for some rows only, either as once, few or many, or as a class for expanded clones.

j_gene: TRBJ1-1
d_gene: -
v_gene: TRBV9
abundance: -
CDR3aa: CASSVEGSGTEAFF
CDR3nt: TGTGCCAGCAGCGTAGAGGGGAGCGGGACTGAAGCTTTCTTT

j_gene: TRBJ1-1
d_gene: TRBD1
v_gene: TRBV6-6
abundance: -
CDR3aa: CATQDRGQKLNTEAFF
CDR3nt: TGTGCCACCCAGGACAGGGGGCAGAAATTGAACACTGAAGCTTTCTTT

j_gene: TRBJ1-3
d_gene: -
v_gene: TRBV5-4
abundance: -
CDR3aa: CASSSGGPGNTIYF
CDR3nt: TGTGCCAGCAGCTCCGGGGGGCCGGGAAACACCATATATTTT

j_gene: TRBJ1-1
d_gene: -
v_gene: TRBV19
abundance: -
CDR3aa: CASSIPGSMNTEAFF
CDR3nt: TGTGCCAGTAGTATACCAGGGTCTATGAACACTGAAGCTTTCTTT

j_gene: TRBJ2-2
d_gene: -
v_gene: TRBV6-4
abundance: -
CDR3aa: CASRRSANTGELFF
CDR3nt: TGTGCCAGCCGGAGGAGCGCGAACACCGGGGAGCTGTTTTTT

j_gene: TRBJ2-3
d_gene: TRBD1
v_gene: TRBV13
abundance: -
CDR3aa: CASSPRTGEVPDTQYF
CDR3nt: TGTGCCAGCAGCCCAAGGACAGGGGAGGTCCCAGATACGCAGTATTTT

j_gene: TRBJ2-3
d_gene: TRBD2
v_gene: TRBV6-4
abundance: once
CDR3aa: CASSVIAGAYTDTQYF
CDR3nt: TGTGCCAGCAGTGTAATAGCGGGGGCCTACACAGATACGCAGTATTTT

j_gene: TRBJ1-1
d_gene: -
v_gene: TRBV6-5
abundance: -
CDR3aa: CASSFDRNTEAFF
CDR3nt: TGTGCCAGCAGCTTCGACAGGAACACTGAAGCTTTCTTT

j_gene: TRBJ2-5
d_gene: -
v_gene: TRBV5-4
abundance: -
CDR3aa: CASSSGPDYLGETQYF
CDR3nt: TGTGCCAGCAGCTCGGGCCCGGACTATTTGGGGGAGACCCAGTACTTC

j_gene: TRBJ1-1
d_gene: -
v_gene: TRBV30
abundance: few
CDR3aa: CAWNAPLTVHLEAFF
CDR3nt: TGTGCCTGGAACGCGCCCCTGACAGTACACCTTGAAGCTTTCTTT

j_gene: TRBJ1-6
d_gene: -
v_gene: TRBV27
abundance: -
CDR3aa: CASRDGRASYNSPLHF
CDR3nt: TGTGCCAGCAGAGACGGCAGGGCCTCCTATAATTCACCCCTCCACTTT

j_gene: TRBJ1-2
d_gene: -
v_gene: TRBV15
abundance: -
CDR3aa: CATSRYSPDLANYGYTF
CDR3nt: TGTGCCACCAGCAGATACTCTCCCGATCTAGCTAACTATGGCTACACCTTC

j_gene: TRBJ2-1
d_gene: TRBD2
v_gene: TRBV6-5
abundance: -
CDR3aa: CASSPTSGLANEQFF
CDR3nt: TGTGCCAGCAGTCCGACTAGCGGGCTAGCTAATGAGCAGTTCTTC

j_gene: TRBJ2-3
d_gene: TRBD2
v_gene: TRBV13
abundance: -
CDR3aa: CASSLRAGASNTQYF
CDR3nt: TGTGCCAGCAGCTTAAGAGCGGGGGCCTCCAATACGCAGTATTTT

j_gene: TRBJ1-1
d_gene: TRBD1
v_gene: TRBV27
abundance: -
CDR3aa: CASSHTGGNTEAFF
CDR3nt: TGTGCCAGCAGTCATACAGGGGGCAACACTGAAGCTTTCTTT

j_gene: TRBJ2-1
d_gene: TRBD2
v_gene: TRBV9
abundance: -
CDR3aa: CASSANPGTSGGASYNEQFF
CDR3nt: TGTGCCAGCAGCGCAAATCCCGGGACTAGCGGGGGGGCCTCCTACAATGAGCAGTTCTTC

j_gene: TRBJ2-5
d_gene: -
v_gene: TRBV27
abundance: -
CDR3aa: CASKPLQGMETQYF
CDR3nt: TGTGCCAGCAAACCCCTCCAGGGGATGGAGACCCAGTACTTC

j_gene: TRBJ1-4
d_gene: -
v_gene: TRBV14
abundance: once
CDR3aa: CASSQNRVEKLFF
CDR3nt: TGTGCCAGCAGCCAGAACAGGGTTGAAAAACTGTTTTTT

j_gene: TRBJ1-5
d_gene: -
v_gene: TRBV27
abundance: -
CDR3aa: CASSPTDSNQPQHF
CDR3nt: TGTGCCAGCAGTCCAACAGATAGCAATCAGCCCCAGCATTTT

j_gene: TRBJ1-1
d_gene: -
v_gene: TRBV7-9
abundance: -
CDR3aa: CASSFGAEGNTEAFF
CDR3nt: TGTGCCAGCAGCTTCGGAGCGGAGGGGAACACTGAAGCTTTCTTT

j_gene: TRBJ2-1
d_gene: TRBD2
v_gene: TRBV7-2
abundance: -
CDR3aa: CASSPPGLAGSYNEQFF
CDR3nt: TGTGCCAGCAGCCCCCCGGGACTAGCGGGATCCTACAATGAGCAGTTCTTC

j_gene: TRBJ2-2
d_gene: -
v_gene: TRBV30
abundance: -
CDR3aa: CASPPVGVNTGELFF
CDR3nt: TGTGCCTCTCCGCCCGTCGGGGTAAACACCGGGGAGCTGTTTTTT

j_gene: TRBJ2-1
d_gene: -
v_gene: TRBV29-1
abundance: -
CDR3aa: CSESIWAYDEQFF
CDR3nt: TGCAGCGAGTCTATATGGGCCTATGATGAGCAGTTCTTC

j_gene: TRBJ2-2
d_gene: -
v_gene: TRBV2
abundance: -
CDR3aa: CASSSIRGNTGELFF
CDR3nt: TGTGCCAGCAGCTCCATCAGGGGTAACACCGGGGAGCTGTTTTTT

j_gene: TRBJ2-3
d_gene: -
v_gene: TRBV29-1
abundance: -
CDR3aa: CSVEGRTDTQYF
CDR3nt: TGCAGCGTTGAAGGTAGAACAGATACGCAGTATTTT

j_gene: TRBJ1-1
d_gene: -
v_gene: TRBV20-1
abundance: -
CDR3aa: CSASPYTEAFF
CDR3nt: TGCAGTGCCAGTCCTTACACTGAAGCTTTCTTT

j_gene: TRBJ1-4
d_gene: -
v_gene: TRBV6-5
abundance: -
CDR3aa: CASSYAGAPNEKLFF
CDR3nt: TGTGCCAGCAGTTACGCAGGGGCGCCTAATGAAAAACTGTTTTTT

j_gene: TRBJ1-5
d_gene: -
v_gene: TRBV7-8
abundance: -
CDR3aa: CASSTQNQGNQPQHF
CDR3nt: TGTGCCAGCAGCACCCAAAATCAGGGGAACCAGCCCCAGCATTTT

j_gene: TRBJ2-5
d_gene: -
v_gene: TRBV5-4
abundance: -
CDR3aa: CASSTRTDQETQYF
CDR3nt: TGTGCCAGCAGCACACGGACAGACCAAGAGACCCAGTACTTC

j_gene: TRBJ1-4
d_gene: -
v_gene: TRBV5-4
abundance: -
CDR3aa: CASSFAGVEKLFF
CDR3nt: TGTGCCAGCAGCTTTGCAGGGGTTGAAAAACTGTTTTTT